The present T cell receptor (beta chain) was sequenced within a study of blood T cell repertoires in COVID-19. Turning to the study itself: Specimens from acute and convalescent COVID-19 originated in the United States, Italy and Spain. The cDNA or gDNA used as material had been derived from T cells, B-cell-depleted T cells, or PBMCs.

Trimming removed 4 bases from V and 5 bases from J, with 17 bases in between. The CDR3 runs 15 residues. The germline V gene encodes CDR1 SGHVS and CDR2 FNYEAQ. In the original processing: Nucleated cell counts were estimated from reference gene primer amplification. Sequenced by immunoSEQ multiplex PCR; TCRdb stores in-frame clones only, minus some. D and trimming come from the DNA, and the V and J calls and clone size come from that table. The data contain fewer than 45,000 clones, about nine tenths of them singletons. The sequence derives from a man aged 80 or over with active COVID-19. The gene calls are TRBV7-6 and TRBJ2-5, with a tentative D call TRBD2 (6 bases). The sequenced sample consisted of peripheral blood. Here the CDR3 reads CASSSSSVRGETQYF. For the CDR3, the DNA is TGTGCCAGCAGCTCCTCTAGCGTTCGGGGGGAGACCCAGTACTTC.